These 32 T cell receptor beta chains were all obtained from the same sample, sequenced in a study of shared clonotypes between healthy human individuals. The data were produced by immunoSEQ multiplex PCR, yet TCRdb's version contains in-frame clones alone and is incomplete. Found here are about 480,000 clones, more than 65% of them singletons; the top ten hold 13%. The sequenced sample consisted of PBMCs. The source of these receptors is a middle-aged woman in good health. Some clones in this sample may be carry-over from other donors' samples.

This chain uses TRBV30 with TRBJ1-4; 7 bases align to TRBD1. J lost 6 bases, V lost 5 bases, and 6 bases had no gene match. The CDR3 is 13 residues long. Germline V gene lookup returns CDR1 GTSNPN and CDR2 SVGIG (reference sequence). The CDR3 bases are TGTGCCTGGTTCAGGGGGTCTGATGAAAAACTGTTTTTT. Translation gives CAWFRGSDEKLFF.

The chain combines TRBV6-6 with TRBJ2-7; tentative D call: TRBD1 (5 bases). There are 13 residues in the CDR3. CDR1 and CDR2 from the germline V gene are MNHNY and SVGAGI (reference sequence). Trimming pared 7 bases from V and 2 bases from J, leaving 12 bases between. The CDR3 DNA is TGTGCCAGCACCGTTGGGGCTACCTACGAGCAGTACTTC. Its translation: CASTVGATYEQYF.

The chain carries TRBV5-1 and TRBJ2-5; D is perhaps TRBD2 (5 bases). The germline CDR1 and CDR2 sequences are SGHRS and YFSETQ. The CDR3 has 14 amino acids. V was pared by 0 bases and J by 3 bases, with 9 bases between. This CDR3 reads CASSLVSGEETQYF. The CDR3 nucleotides are TGCGCCAGCAGCTTGGTTTCCGGGGAAGAGACCCAGTACTTC.

The V gene is TRBV18, the J gene TRBJ2-4, with D hard to call. Trimming removed 6 bases at V and 0 bases at J, with 15 bases between. The CDR3 contains 16 residues. Germline V lookup: CDR1 KGHSH, CDR2 LQKENI. This CDR3 reads CASSPGQILAKNIQYF. The CDR3 DNA follows: TGTGCCAGCTCCCCCGGCCAGATTCTAGCCAAAAACATTCAGTACTTC.

V is TRBV9 and J is TRBJ2-1, with D unresolved. This CDR3 spans 14 amino acids. Trimming stripped 4 bases from V and 5 bases from J, with 13 bases between. CDR1 is SGDLS and CDR2 is YYNGEE in the germline V gene. The chain's CDR3 is CASSPGPEDNEQFF. The CDR3 DNA reads TGTGCCAGCAGCCCTGGACCCGAAGACAATGAGCAGTTCTTC.

As for this clone: A far larger clone is only one base removed, so a read error is likely. The chain links TRBV27 to TRBJ1-4; D is uncertain. In germline, CDR1 is MNHEY, CDR2 SMNVEV (reference sequence). Trimming stripped 7 bases from V and 0 bases from J, with 9 bases between. The CDR3 consists of 14 residues. CDR3 DNA: TGTGCCAGCAAACTGACCCCAACTAATGAAAAACTGTTTTTT. Protein product: CASKLTPTNEKLFF.

V and J are TRBV10-3 and TRBJ1-1; the D gene is possibly TRBD1 (5 bases). CDR1 is ENHRY and CDR2 is SYGVKD in the germline V gene. CDR3 size: 13 residues. V lost 8 bases and J 4 bases, leaving 14 bases between the germline ends. This chain's CDR3 is CAISAGVVTEAFF. In DNA, the CDR3 is TGTGCCATCTCCGCGGGGGTGGTCACTGAAGCTTTCTTT.

The rearrangement uses TRBV7-6 and TRBJ2-7, with 8 bases fitting TRBD2. Germline values: CDR1 SGHVS, CDR2 FNYEAQ. Trimming took 2 bases from V and 2 from J; bases not matched to a gene: 5. This CDR3 has 15 amino acids. CDR3 DNA sequence: TGTGCCAGCAGCTTACTCGGACTAGCAGCCTACGAGCAGTACTTC. This codes for CASSLLGLAAYEQYF.

J is TRBJ2-3 and V is TRBV27; D not certain. There are 15 residues in the CDR3. Trimming took off 5 bases at V and 0 bases at J, with 12 bases between the two ends. Germline CDR1 is MNHEY and CDR2 is SMNVEV (reference sequence). This chain's CDR3 is CASSVRSLSTDTQYF. The CDR3 DNA is TGTGCCAGCAGTGTACGGTCCTTAAGCACAGATACGCAGTATTTT.

The V and J genes are TRBV30 and TRBJ1-5, with 8 positions matching TRBD1. CDR3 size: 15 residues. With V trimmed by 1 base and J by 7 bases, 9 bases remained unmatched. The germline gives CDR1 GTSNPN, CDR2 SVGIG (reference sequence). The CDR3 is CAWSGTDRARQPQHF. The CDR3 bases are TGTGCCTGGAGTGGCACGGACAGGGCCCGACAGCCCCAGCATTTT.

The chain has TRBV11-2 and TRBJ2-5; D perhaps matches TRBD2 (6 bases). In germline, CDR1 is SGHAT, CDR2 FQNNGV. This CDR3 region has 15 residues. V lost 1 base and J 2 bases, leaving 11 bases between the germline ends. The DNA for the CDR3 is TGTGCCAGCAGCTTAGTGGGAGGCCAACAAGAGACCCAGTACTTC. Translated: CASSLVGGQQETQYF.

This chain connects TRBV19 to TRBJ2-2; 10 bases agree with TRBD2. There are 18 residues in the CDR3. V dropped 7 bases and J dropped 6; count of bases not matched to a gene: 17. Germline lookup yields CDR1 LNHDA and CDR2 SQIVND (reference sequence). The chain's CDR3 is CASNLLAGRGRGSGELFF. The CDR3 DNA is TGTGCCAGTAATTTACTAGCGGGAAGGGGGCGTGGGTCCGGGGAGCTGTTTTTT.

The chain carries TRBV5-1 and TRBJ2-5, with 8 bases aligning to TRBD2. Trimming cost V 5 bases and J 4 bases; bases outside gene matches: 13. CDR3 length equals 16 residues. CDR1 is SGHRS, CDR2 YFSETQ, per germline. CDR3 protein: CASRREPGLGLETQYF. For the CDR3, the DNA is TGCGCCAGCAGACGAGAGCCGGGACTAGGGTTAGAGACCCAGTACTTC. The entire variable domain, with the rest obtained from reference TRBV5-1 and TRBJ2-5, is as follows: KAGVTQTPRYLIKTRGQQVTLSCSPISGHRSVSWYQQTPGQGLQFLFEYFSETQRNKGNFPGRFSGRQFSNSRSEMNVSTLELGDSALYLCASRREPGLGLETQYFGPGTRLLVL.

This clone was picked up one time. The chain employs TRBV19 and TRBJ1-5; D perhaps matches TRBD1 (6 bases). The CDR3 has 14 amino acids. V lost 4 bases, J lost 4 bases, and 11 bases lay in between. The germline CDR1 and CDR2 sequences are LNHDA and SQIVND (reference sequence). The CDR3 DNA follows: TGTGCCAGTAGTAGCGGACAGAGGAATCAGCCCCAGCATTTT. Translating gives CASSSGQRNQPQHF.

The chain combines TRBV15 with TRBJ2-5; 7 nucleotides line up with TRBD1. Germline CDR1 and CDR2: LNHNV and YYDKDF (reference sequence). The CDR3 is 15 residues long. J was trimmed by 2 bases and V by 5 bases; bases with no gene match: 8. The CDR3 DNA reads as TGTGCCACCAGCCTTGCACCGACAGGGCAAGAGACCCAGTACTTC. This sequence encodes CATSLAPTGQETQYF. The full variable domain, rest sourced from reference TRBV15 and TRBJ2-5, is DAMVIQNPRYQVTQFGKPVTLSCSQTLNHNVMYWYQQKSSQAPKLLFHYYDKDFNNEADTPDNFQSRRPNTSFCFLDIRSPGLGDTAMYLCATSLAPTGQETQYFGPGTRLLVL.

The rearrangement joins TRBV6-1 to TRBJ1-5, with D possibly being TRBD1 (5 bases). Between the trimmed V and J ends, which lost 2 bases and 7 bases, there was a span of 24 bases. Germline V lookup: CDR1 MNHNS, CDR2 SASEGT. The CDR3 sequence is 18 residues long. CDR3 residues: CASSERPGTARRVQPQHF. CDR3 DNA sequence: TGTGCCAGCAGTGAACGGCCGGGGACTGCCCGTCGCGTCCAGCCCCAGCATTTT.

The CDR3 loop is CASSGTGLSPLHF. The DNA for the CDR3 is TGCGCCAGCAGCGGGACAGGACTTTCACCCCTCCACTTT. The chain joins TRBV4-1 to TRBJ1-6, with 8 bases lining up with TRBD1. J gave up 9 bases and V 5 bases, and 3 bases lay outside the gene matches. This CDR3 has 13 amino acids. The germline V gene encodes CDR1 MGHRA and CDR2 YSYEKL.

This sequence joins TRBV2 and TRBJ1-2, with a tentative D call TRBD1 (6 bases). CDR3 length: 16 residues. Per the germline V gene, CDR1 is SNHLY and CDR2 is FYNNEI. The V gene lost 10 bases and the J gene lost 8 bases, with 29 bases spanning the gap. The CDR3: CANSIWTAKIRRGYTF. For the CDR3, the DNA is TGTGCCAACTCGATCTGGACAGCCAAAATAAGACGGGGCTACACCTTC.

This clone was picked up one time. The V call is TRBV28, the J call TRBJ1-3, with D hard to call. CDR3 length equals 14 residues. V lost 3 bases and J 0 bases, leaving 6 bases between the germline ends. Looked up from germline, CDR1 is MDHEN and CDR2 is SYDVKM. In nucleotides, the CDR3 is TGTGCCAGCAGTTTGAGGCACTCTGGAAACACCATATATTTT. Residues: CASSLRHSGNTIYF.

In its sample, this clone was seen a few times. This chain uses TRBV5-4 with TRBJ2-5, with a possible D match to TRBD2 (6 bases). The ends were cut back, 3 bases at V and 3 bases at J, with 12 bases in the middle. Germline-derived CDR1 and CDR2 are SGHNT and YYREEE (reference sequence). CDR3 length: 14 residues. The CDR3 DNA reads as TGTGCCAGCAGCTCTCGGGGGTCGGAAGAGACCCAGTACTTC. This codes for CASSSRGSEETQYF.

This clone appeared a single time. In nucleotides, the CDR3 is TGTGCCAGCAGCCCCGGACAGCTGGAGACCCAGTACTTC. Protein product: CASSPGQLETQYF. This sequence joins TRBV5-6 and TRBJ2-5; the D gene is possibly TRBD1 (6 bases). This CDR3 is built from 13 residues. V lost 4 bases to trimming and J lost 5 bases, with 12 bases between them. From germline, CDR1 is SGHDT and CDR2 YYEEEE.

This rearrangement joins TRBV7-3 to TRBJ2-1, with D hard to call. V shed 7 bases and J shed 0 bases, with 10 bases lying between them. The CDR3 spans 14 residues. Germline CDR1 and CDR2: SGHTA and FQGTGA. For the CDR3, the DNA is TGTGCCAGCACCCGGAAGAGCTCCTACAATGAGCAGTTCTTC. Amino acids: CASTRKSSYNEQFF.

This clone was detected once. V is TRBV28 and J is TRBJ1-2; D remains unclear. This CDR3 has 14 amino acids. The V end lost 6 bases, the J end lost 6 bases, and 17 bases lay between the germline ends. The germline V gene has CDR1 MDHEN and CDR2 SYDVKM. CDR3 DNA: TGTGCCAGCAGCACTTTTCCGTTCGTGGATGGCTACACCTTC. This gives the protein CASSTFPFVDGYTF.

V usage is TRBV27 and J usage is TRBJ2-5; 9 positions agree with TRBD1. V dropped 5 bases and J dropped 10; count of bases not matched to a gene: 8. Germline CDR1 and CDR2: MNHEY and SMNVEV (reference sequence). This CDR3 region has 13 residues. This CDR3 is CASSPWDRDGQYF. CDR3 nucleotide sequence: TGTGCCAGCAGTCCTTGGGACAGGGACGGCCAGTACTTC.

The chain combines TRBV7-8 with TRBJ2-2; 10 bases line up with TRBD1. J lost 9 bases, V lost 5 bases, and 6 bases had no gene match. This CDR3 has 14 residues. Germline loops: CDR1 SGHVS, CDR2 FQNEAQ. The CDR3, as DNA: TGTGCCAGCAGCCCCCGGGACAGGGGCCGGGAGCTGTTTTTT. It yields the protein CASSPRDRGRELFF.

For this clone: Other DNA sequences within the sample encode an identical CDR3. This sequence joins TRBV2 and TRBJ1-1, with 7 bases aligning to TRBD1. Losses at the gene ends were 4 bases for V and 1 base for J; bases not matched to a gene: 0. CDR3 size: 13 residues. Germline V lookup: CDR1 SNHLY, CDR2 FYNNEI. CDR3 in amino acids: CASSGQGNTEAFF. The CDR3 bases are TGTGCCAGCAGTGGACAGGGGAACACTGAAGCTTTCTTT.

The chain carries TRBV6-1 and TRBJ1-3; D remains ambiguous. CDR1 and CDR2 (germline): MNHNS, SASEGT. Trimming stripped 2 bases from V and 10 bases from J, with 12 bases between. The CDR3 is made up of 13 amino acids. The CDR3 here is CASSEFNKQTIYF. The CDR3 bases are TGTGCCAGCAGTGAATTTAATAAACAGACCATATATTTT.

V usage is TRBV6-5 and J usage is TRBJ2-5; no reliable D call. V was clipped by 0 bases and J by 1 base, with 9 bases between them. Per the germline V gene, CDR1 is MNHEY and CDR2 is SVGAGI. The CDR3 runs to 15 residues. This CDR3 is CASSYSMWAQETQYF. For the CDR3, the DNA is TGTGCCAGCAGTTACTCGATGTGGGCCCAAGAGACCCAGTACTTC.

This chain uses TRBV7-3 with TRBJ1-3, with unresolved D. V lost 2 bases, J lost 1 base, and 3 bases lay in between. There are 13 residues in the CDR3. The germline V gene encodes CDR1 SGHTA and CDR2 FQGTGA. CDR3 DNA sequence: TGTGCCAGCAGCTTAGTTTCTGGAAACACCATATATTTT. Residues: CASSLVSGNTIYF.

The J gene is TRBJ2-2, the V gene TRBV10-3, with 7 bases fitting TRBD2. V lost 0 bases, J lost 4 bases, and 8 bases stayed unmatched. CDR1 and CDR2 from the germline V gene are ENHRY and SYGVKD. This CDR3 region has 17 residues. This CDR3 is CAISESRASGATGELFF. CDR3 in DNA: TGTGCCATCAGTGAGTCGAGGGCTAGCGGAGCCACCGGGGAGCTGTTTTTT.

This CDR3 reads CASGVSSSYNEQFF. CDR3 in DNA: TGCGCCAGCGGGGTGTCGAGCTCCTACAATGAGCAGTTCTTC. This chain connects TRBV5-1 to TRBJ2-1; D gene uncertain. V lost 7 bases and J 0 bases, leaving 11 bases between the germline ends. The germline CDR1 and CDR2 sequences are SGHRS and YFSETQ. The CDR3 runs to 14 residues.

The sample holds one count of this clone. This chain joins TRBV4-1 and TRBJ2-7, with TRBD2 matching 12 bases. Trimming removed 4 bases from V and 7 bases from J; junction bases left unmatched: 8. CDR3 size: 15 residues. The V gene's germline CDR1 is MGHRA and CDR2 YSYEKL. The CDR3 bases are TGCGCCAGCAGCCCTTCTAGCGGGAGGGCCGTAGAGCAGTACTTC. Protein: CASSPSSGRAVEQYF.